This passage covers 5 T cell receptor beta chains from one sample sequenced in a study of shared clonotypes between healthy human individuals. Naive CD8 cells comprised CD45RO-negative, CCR7-positively selected cells, excluding terminally differentiated effector memory CD45RA+ cells. Produced via immunoSEQ multiplex PCR; TCRdb's table is partial and in-frame only. The sample holds over 2,000,000 clones, roughly 93% seen once. The sequencing input was naive CD8+ T cells from PBMCs. The source is a man in his late teens or twenties in good health. Some clones in this sample may be carry-over from other donors' samples.

This chain links TRBV15 with TRBJ1-4; D may be TRBD1 (5 bases). The CDR3 is made up of 13 amino acids. V dropped 6 bases and J dropped 8 bases, with 13 bases sitting between them. The germline V gene has CDR1 LNHNV and CDR2 YYDKDF (reference sequence). This CDR3 reads CATSTVWGEKLFF. CDR3 sequence (DNA): TGTGCCACCAGTACAGTCTGGGGCGAAAAACTGTTTTTT.

J is TRBJ1-5 and V is TRBV6-1; 9 bases fit TRBD1. The CDR3 length is 14 residues. After removal of 6 bases from V and 3 bases from J, the junction contained 3 bases not matched to a gene. Germline CDR1 MNHNS, CDR2 SASEGT. In DNA, the CDR3 is TGTGCCAGCAGGGACAGGGGCCTCAATCAGCCCCAGCATTTT. Amino acid sequence: CASRDRGLNQPQHF.

The chain has TRBV10-3 and TRBJ2-7; 7 nucleotides line up with TRBD1. The CDR3 runs to 15 residues. Germline V gives CDR1 ENHRY, CDR2 SYGVKD. V trimming: 8 bases; J trimming: 4 bases; junction bases outside the gene matches: 14. The CDR3 protein is CAIAGRDSDYYEQYF. CDR3 sequence (DNA): TGTGCCATCGCCGGTAGGGACAGCGATTATTACGAGCAGTACTTC.

J is TRBJ2-7 and V is TRBV4-3; 11 positions match TRBD1. The CDR3 covers 14 residues. CDR1 is LGHNA and CDR2 is YSLEER in the germline V gene. V lost 4 bases and J lost 5; bases outside the gene matches: 4. Here the CDR3 DNA reads TGCGCCAGCAGCCCGGACAGGGGGCTGAACGAGCAGTACTTC. This encodes CASSPDRGLNEQYF.

The chain's CDR3 is CATSPKRNNQPQHF. The CDR3 DNA sequence: TGTGCCACCAGTCCCAAACGGAACAATCAGCCCCAGCATTTT. The V and J genes are TRBV15 and TRBJ1-5, with D hard to call. The V end was cut by 6 bases, the J end by 3 bases, with 12 bases between. The CDR3 runs 14 residues. Germline V gene sequence: CDR1 LNHNV, CDR2 YYDKDF (reference sequence).